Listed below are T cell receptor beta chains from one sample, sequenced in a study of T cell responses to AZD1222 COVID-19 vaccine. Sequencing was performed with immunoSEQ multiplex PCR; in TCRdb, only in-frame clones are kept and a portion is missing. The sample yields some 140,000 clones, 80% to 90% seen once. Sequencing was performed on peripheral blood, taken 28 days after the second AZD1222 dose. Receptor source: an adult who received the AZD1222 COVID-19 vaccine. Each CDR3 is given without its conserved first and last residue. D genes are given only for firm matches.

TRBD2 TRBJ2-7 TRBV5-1 ASSLERAGVNEQY
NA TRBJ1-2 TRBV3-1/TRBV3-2 ASSFKGIGGYT
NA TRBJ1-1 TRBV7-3 ASSSWGGTEAF
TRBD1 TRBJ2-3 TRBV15 ATSMDRGRTDTQY
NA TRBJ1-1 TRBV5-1 ASSLDPGPTEAF
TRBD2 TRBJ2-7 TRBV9 ASSVLLAGDEQY
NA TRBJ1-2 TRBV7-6 ASSFLSGYT
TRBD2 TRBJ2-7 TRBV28 ASSLRLAGGTPPREQY
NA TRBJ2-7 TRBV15 ATSRDSWEQY
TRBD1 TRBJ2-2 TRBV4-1 ASLGQVGPTGELF
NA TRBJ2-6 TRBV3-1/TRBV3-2 ASSQEDQTNVLT
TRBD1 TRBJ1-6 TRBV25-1 ASSEFLDRRSSPLH
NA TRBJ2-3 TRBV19 ASSVGVGDTQY
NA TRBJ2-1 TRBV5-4 AWVPQGVVDEQF
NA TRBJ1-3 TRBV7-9 ASSRAGSGNTIY
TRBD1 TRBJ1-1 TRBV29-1 SGVTGDTEAF
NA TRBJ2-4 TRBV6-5 ASSRTVVAKNIQY
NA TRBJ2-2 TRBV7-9 ASSSANTGELF
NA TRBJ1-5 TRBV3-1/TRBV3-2 ASSQDPGQPQH
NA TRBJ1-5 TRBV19 ASKGWDNQPQH